Listed below are T cell receptor beta chains from one sample, sequenced in a study of human T cells and chemical hapten exposure. MiXCR, run by TCRdb on the RACE reads, gives a single entry per CDR3 protein. The sample contains 330,000 or so distinct CDR3 sequences, about 6.3% of which appear only once. The material sequenced was whole blood, taken in connection with sensitization to the hapten diphenylcyclopropenone (DPC). The receptor source for this set is a woman aged 18-35 years with alopecia areata. Some clones in this sample may be carry-over from other donors' samples. The CDR3 runs from the conserved cysteine through the conserved F or W. A D gene is named only where the DNA matches it firmly. The size of a clone is reported for some rows only, either as once, few or many, or as a class for expanded clones.

TRBJ2-3,TRBV6-5,few,NA,CASSSERADTDTQYF,TGTGCCAGCAGTTCGGAGCGGGCCGACACAGATACGCAGTATTTT
TRBJ2-7,TRBV2,NA,NA,CASSTTDRSYEQYF,TGTGCCAGCAGTACCACTGACAGGTCCTACGAGCAGTACTTC
TRBJ2-4,TRBV12-3/TRBV12-4,many,NA,CASSLDRNIQYF,TGTGCCAGCAGCCTGGACAGAAACATTCAGTACTTC
TRBJ2-7,TRBV6-6,NA,NA,CASSHGAVRDPVRRYF,TGTGCCAGCAGTCACGGGGCAGTGAGGGACCCGGTGAGGAGGTACTTC
TRBJ1-2,TRBV2,few,NA,CASSEGTLDGYTF,TGTGCCAGCAGTGAGGGGACGCTTGATGGCTACACCTTC
TRBJ1-5,TRBV6-5,NA,NA,CASQRSSNQPQHF,TGTGCCAGCCAGCGGAGTAGCAATCAGCCCCAGCATTTT
TRBJ2-2,TRBV2,many,NA,CASSEGAQRDTGELFF,TGTGCCAGCAGTGAAGGGGCCCAACGGGACACCGGGGAGCTGTTTTTT
TRBJ2-1,TRBV4-2,many,TRBD2,CASSQGLAGDYNEQFF,TGTGCCAGCAGCCAAGGTCTAGCGGGGGACTACAATGAGCAGTTCTTC
TRBJ2-7,TRBV12-3/TRBV12-4,many,TRBD1,CASSPRQGGYEQYF,TGTGCCAGCAGTCCCCGACAGGGTGGCTACGAGCAGTACTTC
TRBJ1-2,TRBV20-1,NA,NA,CSARGTGNRGYGYTF,TGCAGTGCTAGAGGAACAGGGAATAGGGGGTATGGCTACACCTTC
TRBJ2-6,TRBV28,few,NA,CASSLGQPSGANVLTF,TGTGCCAGCAGCTTAGGACAGCCCTCTGGGGCCAACGTCCTGACTTTC
TRBJ2-5,TRBV21-1,few,NA,CASSILGTPQETQYF,TGTGCCAGCAGCATACTGGGGACACCACAAGAGACCCAGTACTTC
TRBJ1-1,TRBV6-1,many,NA,CASRLGYTEAFF,TGTGCCAGCAGATTGGGTTACACTGAAGCTTTCTTT
TRBJ1-5,TRBV20-1,many,NA,CSVPQGPSNQPQHF,TGCAGTGTCCCACAGGGTCCTAGCAATCAGCCCCAGCATTTT
TRBJ2-7,TRBV7-8,many,NA,CASSLAGGPREQYF,TGTGCCAGCAGCTTAGCGGGGGGGCCTCGGGAGCAGTACTTC
TRBJ2-5,TRBV4-2,NA,NA,CASSQEVLQETQYF,TGTGCCAGCAGCCAAGAAGTACTACAAGAGACCCAGTACTTC
TRBJ1-6,TRBV18,NA,TRBD1,CASSRSGQGIFSGSPLHF,TGTGCCAGCTCACGATCCGGACAGGGGATCTTTTCTGGTTCACCCCTCCACTTT
TRBJ1-3,TRBV18,few,TRBD1,CASSPANRGSGNTIYF,TGTGCCAGCTCACCGGCTAACAGGGGCTCTGGAAACACCATATATTTT
TRBJ2-1,TRBV11-1,many,TRBD2,CASSLGATPGGNEQFF,TGTGCCAGCAGCTTAGGAGCCACACCGGGGGGGAATGAGCAGTTCTTC
TRBJ2-5,TRBV6-5,few,TRBD1,CASSYETGTQETQYF,TGTGCCAGCAGTTACGAGACAGGGACCCAAGAGACCCAGTACTTC
TRBJ1-2,TRBV29-1,many,NA,CSVELQGTVDYGYTF,TGCAGCGTTGAGCTGCAGGGCACCGTTGACTATGGCTACACCTTC
TRBJ1-1,TRBV27,NA,NA,CASSIIQGNTEAFF,TGTGCCAGCAGTATCATTCAGGGTAACACTGAAGCTTTCTTT